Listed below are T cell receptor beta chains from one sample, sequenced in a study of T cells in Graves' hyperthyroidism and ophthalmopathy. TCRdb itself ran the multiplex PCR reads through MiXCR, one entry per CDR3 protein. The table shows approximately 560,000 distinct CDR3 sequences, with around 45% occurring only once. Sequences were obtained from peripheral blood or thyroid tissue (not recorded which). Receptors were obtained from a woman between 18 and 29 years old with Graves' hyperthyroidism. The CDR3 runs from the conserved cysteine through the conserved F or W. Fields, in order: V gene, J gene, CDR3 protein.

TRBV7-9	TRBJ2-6	CASSSQGVRAGANVMTF
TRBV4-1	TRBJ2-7	CASSEAVSYEQYF
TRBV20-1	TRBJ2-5	CSASRLAVGETQYF
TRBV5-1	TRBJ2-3	CASSPDTDTQYF
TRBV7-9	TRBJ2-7	CASSFTGNTGELYF
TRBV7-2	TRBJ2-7	CASSVSGTATYEQYF
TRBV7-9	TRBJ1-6	CASSLVGTGNSPLHF
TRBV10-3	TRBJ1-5	CASGGGSNQPQHF
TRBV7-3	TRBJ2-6	CASSRQDSSGANVLTF
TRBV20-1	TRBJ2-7	CSARQGHEQYF
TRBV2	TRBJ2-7	CASSGSWTSGSYEQYF
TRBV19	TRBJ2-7	CASSMRLAGQGSYEQYF
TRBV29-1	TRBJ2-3	CSVRTSGSTDTQYF
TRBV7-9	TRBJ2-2	CASSQGGRGTGELFF
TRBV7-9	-	CASSSRHEQFF
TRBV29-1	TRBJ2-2	CSGGQAATGELFF
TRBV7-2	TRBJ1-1	CASSQLEGQGYTEAFF
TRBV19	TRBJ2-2	CASSPWDRGTGELFF
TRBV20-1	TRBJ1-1	CRAQQDRTEAFF
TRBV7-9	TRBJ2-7	CASSLQGEQYF
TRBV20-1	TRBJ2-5	CSPRLGDPQETQYF
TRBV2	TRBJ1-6	CASSDSGAGSPLHF
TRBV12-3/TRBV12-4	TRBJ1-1	CASKGSWETEAFF
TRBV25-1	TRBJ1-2	CASSSHEGPGYTF
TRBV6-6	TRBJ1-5	CASSYGGNQPQHF
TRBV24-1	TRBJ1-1	CATSDSSGAEAFF
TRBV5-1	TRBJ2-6	CASSGEANVLTF
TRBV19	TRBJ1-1	CATRQKMNTEAFF
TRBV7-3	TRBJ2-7	CASSLSPNYEQYF
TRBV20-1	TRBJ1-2	CSARVGAYGYTF
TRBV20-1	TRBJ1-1	CSARDLPGENTEAFF
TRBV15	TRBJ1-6	CATSREVDRAYSPLHF
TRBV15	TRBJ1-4	CATSIYPRQGNEKLFF
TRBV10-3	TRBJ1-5	CAISEGGNQPQHF
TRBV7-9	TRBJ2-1	CASSSSRDRVDEQFF
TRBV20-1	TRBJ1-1	CSADTGGTEAFF
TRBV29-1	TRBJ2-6	CSVGISGANVLTF
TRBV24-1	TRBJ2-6	CATSDRTGSGANVLTF
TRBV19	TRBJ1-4	CASSISGRASEKLFF
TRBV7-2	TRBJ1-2	CASSQPGQNYGYTF
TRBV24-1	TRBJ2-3	CATSDRRPITDTQYF
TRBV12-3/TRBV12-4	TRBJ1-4	CASSLSAGNEKLFF
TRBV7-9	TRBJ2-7	CASSLASLAGGPYEQYF
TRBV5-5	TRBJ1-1	CASSFPLRDSEAFF
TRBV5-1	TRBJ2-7	CASSPQGDRLYEQYF
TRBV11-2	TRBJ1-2	CASSPGLFYGYTF
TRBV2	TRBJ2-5	CASSDDRDEETQYF
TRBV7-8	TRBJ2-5	CASGLVQEAQYF
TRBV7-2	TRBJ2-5	CASSSGRTLTDTQYF
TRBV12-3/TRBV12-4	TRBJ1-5	CASSPMVAQPQHF
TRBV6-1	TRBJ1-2	CASRQGPNYGYTF
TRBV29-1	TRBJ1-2	CSVGQGREDGYTF
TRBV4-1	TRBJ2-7	CASSQGRLGYEQYF
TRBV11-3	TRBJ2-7	CASSLVYSVSPYEQYF
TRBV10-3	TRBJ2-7	CAISESGDTPYEQYF
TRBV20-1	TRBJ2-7	CSAIRGPGGYEQYF
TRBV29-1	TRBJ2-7	CSVERRARQYF
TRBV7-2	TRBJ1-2	CASSPRGQYGYTF
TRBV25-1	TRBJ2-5	CASSSTSAVGAHQETQYF
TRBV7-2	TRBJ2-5	CASSSVPQETQYF